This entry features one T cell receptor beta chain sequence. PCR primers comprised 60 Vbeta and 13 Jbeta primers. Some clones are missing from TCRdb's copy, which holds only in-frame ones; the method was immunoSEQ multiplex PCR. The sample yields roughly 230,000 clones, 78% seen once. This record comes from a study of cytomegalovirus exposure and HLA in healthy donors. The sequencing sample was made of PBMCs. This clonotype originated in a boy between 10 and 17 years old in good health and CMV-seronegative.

The CDR3: CASSQQGALGEQYF. CDR3 bases: TGTGCCAGCAGCCAACAGGGCGCTCTTGGGGAGCAGTACTTC. The chain carries TRBV13 and TRBJ2-5; D possibly corresponds to TRBD1 (6 bases). CDR3 length: 14 amino acids. V was cut by 5 bases and J by 11 bases, with 21 bases left in between. CDR1 is PRHDT, CDR2 FYEKMQ, per germline (reference sequence).